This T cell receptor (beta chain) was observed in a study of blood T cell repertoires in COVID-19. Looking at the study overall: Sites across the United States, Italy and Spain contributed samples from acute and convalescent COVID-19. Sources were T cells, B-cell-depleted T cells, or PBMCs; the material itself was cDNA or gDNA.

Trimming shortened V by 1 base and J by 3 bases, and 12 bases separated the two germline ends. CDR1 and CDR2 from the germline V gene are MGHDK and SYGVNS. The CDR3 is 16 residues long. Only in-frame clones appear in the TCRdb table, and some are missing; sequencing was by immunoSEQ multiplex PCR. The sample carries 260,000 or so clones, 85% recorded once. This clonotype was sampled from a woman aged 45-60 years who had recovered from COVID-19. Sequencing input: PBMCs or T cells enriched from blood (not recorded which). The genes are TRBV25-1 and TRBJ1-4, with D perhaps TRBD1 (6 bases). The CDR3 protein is CASSELSDRSNEKLFF. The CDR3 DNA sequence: TGTGCCAGCAGTGAATTATCCGACAGGTCTAATGAAAAACTGTTTTTT.